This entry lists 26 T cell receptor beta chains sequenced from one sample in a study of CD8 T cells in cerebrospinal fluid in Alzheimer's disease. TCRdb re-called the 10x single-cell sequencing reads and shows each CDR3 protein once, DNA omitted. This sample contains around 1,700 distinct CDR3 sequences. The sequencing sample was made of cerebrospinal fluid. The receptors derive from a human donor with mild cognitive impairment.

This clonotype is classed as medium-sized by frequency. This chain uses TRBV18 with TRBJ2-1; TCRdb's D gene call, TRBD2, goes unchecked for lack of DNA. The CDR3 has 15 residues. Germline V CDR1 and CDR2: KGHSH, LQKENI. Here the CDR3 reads CASSPGSGRINEQFF.

This CDR3 reads CSAKKRGVLGTQYF. This rearrangement joins TRBV20-1 to TRBJ2-3. Looked up from germline, CDR1 is DFQATT and CDR2 is SNEGSKA (reference sequence). This CDR3 is 14 amino acids long.

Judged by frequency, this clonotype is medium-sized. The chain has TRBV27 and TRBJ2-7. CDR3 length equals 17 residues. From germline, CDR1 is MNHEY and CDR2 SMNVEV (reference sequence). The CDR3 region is CASSPSSQIFNSYEQYF.

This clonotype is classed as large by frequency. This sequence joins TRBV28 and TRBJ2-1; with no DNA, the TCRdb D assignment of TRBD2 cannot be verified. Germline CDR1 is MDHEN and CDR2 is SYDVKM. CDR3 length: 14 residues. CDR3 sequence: CASKLAGPYNEQFF. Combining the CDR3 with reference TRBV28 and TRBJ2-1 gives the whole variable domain DVKVTQSSRYLVKRTGEKVFLECVQDMDHENMFWYRQDPGLGLRLIYFSYDVKMKEKGDIPEGYSVSREKKERFSLILESASTNQTSMYLCASKLAGPYNEQFFGPGTRLTVL.

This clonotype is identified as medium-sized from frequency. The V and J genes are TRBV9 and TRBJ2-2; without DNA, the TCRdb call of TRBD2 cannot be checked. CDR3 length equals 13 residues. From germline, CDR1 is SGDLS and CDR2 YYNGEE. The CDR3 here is CASSVGTLGELFF.

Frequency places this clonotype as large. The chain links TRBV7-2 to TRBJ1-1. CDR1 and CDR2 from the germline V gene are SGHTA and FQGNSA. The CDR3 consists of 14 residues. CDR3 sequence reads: CASSWGTSTTEAFF.

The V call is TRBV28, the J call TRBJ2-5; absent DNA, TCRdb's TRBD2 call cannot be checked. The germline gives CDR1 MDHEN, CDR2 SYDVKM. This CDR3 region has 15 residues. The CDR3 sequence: CASSLTGGGQETQYF.

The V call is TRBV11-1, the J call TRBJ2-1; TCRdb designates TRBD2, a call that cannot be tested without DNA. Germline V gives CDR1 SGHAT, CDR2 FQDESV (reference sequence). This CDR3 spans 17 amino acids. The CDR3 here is CASSPLLAGGLLNEQFF.

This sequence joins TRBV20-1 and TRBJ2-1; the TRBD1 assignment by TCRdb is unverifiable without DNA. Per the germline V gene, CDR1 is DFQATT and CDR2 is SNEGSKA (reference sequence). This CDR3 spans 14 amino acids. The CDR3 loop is CSAPDSSGTGKQFF.

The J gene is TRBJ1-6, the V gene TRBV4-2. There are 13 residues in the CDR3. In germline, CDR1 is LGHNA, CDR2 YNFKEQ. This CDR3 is CASSRPDNSPLHF.

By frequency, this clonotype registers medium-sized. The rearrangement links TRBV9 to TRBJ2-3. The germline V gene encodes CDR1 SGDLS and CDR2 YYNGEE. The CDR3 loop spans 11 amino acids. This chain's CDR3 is CASSVEGTQYF.

CDR3 in amino acids: CASSDGRTNEKLFF. This chain links TRBV2 with TRBJ1-4. The CDR3 is made up of 14 amino acids. From germline, CDR1 is SNHLY and CDR2 FYNNEI.

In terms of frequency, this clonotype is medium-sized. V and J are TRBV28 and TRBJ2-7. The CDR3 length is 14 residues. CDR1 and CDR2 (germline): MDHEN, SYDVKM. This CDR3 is CASSPPGLPYEQYF.

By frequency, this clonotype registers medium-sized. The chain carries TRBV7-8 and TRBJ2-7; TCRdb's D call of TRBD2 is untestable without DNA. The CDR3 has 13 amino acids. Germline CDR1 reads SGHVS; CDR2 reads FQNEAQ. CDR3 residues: CASSNHGRIEQYF.

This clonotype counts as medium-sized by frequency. The chain's CDR3 is CASSLEYGQPQHF. The genes are TRBV7-6 and TRBJ1-5. The CDR3 consists of 13 residues. Germline CDR1 reads SGHVS; CDR2 reads FNYEAQ.

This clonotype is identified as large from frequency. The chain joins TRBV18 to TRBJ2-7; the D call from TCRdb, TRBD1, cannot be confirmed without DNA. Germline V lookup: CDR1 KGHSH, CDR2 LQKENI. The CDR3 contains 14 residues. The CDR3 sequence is CASSPSGEGSAQYF.

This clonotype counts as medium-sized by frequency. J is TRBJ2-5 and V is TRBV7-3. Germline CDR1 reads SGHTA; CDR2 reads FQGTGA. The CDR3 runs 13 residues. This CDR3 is CASSLGPQETQYF.

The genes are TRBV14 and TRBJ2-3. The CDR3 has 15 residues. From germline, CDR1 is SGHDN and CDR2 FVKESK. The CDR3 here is CASSPQPNGADTQYF.

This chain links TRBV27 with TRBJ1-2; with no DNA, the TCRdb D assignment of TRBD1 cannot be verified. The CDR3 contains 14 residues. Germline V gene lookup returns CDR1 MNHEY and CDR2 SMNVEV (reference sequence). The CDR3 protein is CASSPRRGDYGYTF.

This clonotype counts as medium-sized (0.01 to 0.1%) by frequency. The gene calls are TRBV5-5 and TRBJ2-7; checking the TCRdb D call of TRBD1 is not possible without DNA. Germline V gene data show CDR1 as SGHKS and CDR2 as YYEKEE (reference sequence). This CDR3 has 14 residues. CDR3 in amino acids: CASSPPGGRYEQYF.

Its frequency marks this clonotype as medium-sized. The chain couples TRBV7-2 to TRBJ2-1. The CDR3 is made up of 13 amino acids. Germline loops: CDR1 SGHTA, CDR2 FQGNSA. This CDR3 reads CASSLYYHNEQFF.

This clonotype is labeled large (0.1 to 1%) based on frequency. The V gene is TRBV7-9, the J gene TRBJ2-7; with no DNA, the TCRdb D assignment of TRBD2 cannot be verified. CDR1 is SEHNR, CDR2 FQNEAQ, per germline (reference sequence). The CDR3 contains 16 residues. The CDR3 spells CASSPSGSRGNYEQYF.

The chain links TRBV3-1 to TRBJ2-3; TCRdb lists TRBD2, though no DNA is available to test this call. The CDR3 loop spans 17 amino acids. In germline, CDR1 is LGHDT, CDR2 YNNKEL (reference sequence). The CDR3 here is CASSQDPAGGLTDTQYF.

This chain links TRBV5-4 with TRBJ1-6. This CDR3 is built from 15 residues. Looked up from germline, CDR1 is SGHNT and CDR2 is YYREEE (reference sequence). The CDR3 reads CASSPGTYGNSPLHF.

CDR3 loop: CASSPATRGGEQYF. The chain uses TRBV18 and TRBJ2-7; without DNA, the TCRdb call of TRBD2 cannot be checked. The CDR3 covers 14 residues. In germline, CDR1 is KGHSH, CDR2 LQKENI.

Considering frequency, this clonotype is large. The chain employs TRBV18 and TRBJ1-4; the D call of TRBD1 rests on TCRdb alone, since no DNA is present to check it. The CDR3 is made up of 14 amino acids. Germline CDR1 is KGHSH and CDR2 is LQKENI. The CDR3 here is CASTRGATNEKLFF.